This TCR beta chain derives from a study of shared clonotypes between healthy human individuals. Germline CDR1 SGDLS, CDR2 YYNGEE. J lost 5 bases, V lost 0 bases, and 9 bases had no gene match. The CDR3 covers 16 residues. Generated by immunoSEQ multiplex PCR, the TCRdb table keeps only in-frame clones and is missing some. The data show about 1 million clones, approximately 68% seen once. The table lists this clone with a count of one. The receptor's source is a man between 18 and 29 years old in good health. The chain carries TRBV9 and TRBJ2-3; 7 bases fit TRBD2. Sequenced material: memory CD4+ T cells sorted from blood. Subset meaning: CD45RA-negative fraction. The DNA of the CDR3 is TGTGCCAGCAGCGTAGGAACCAGCGGGGTTGTAGATACGCAGTATTTT. Translating gives CASSVGTSGVVDTQYF.